The entry that follows covers one TCR beta chain sequence. This study enrolled people aged about 18 to 100 from roughly 22 US geographic areas. Researchers sorted participants into cohorts using their self-reported clinical history. Authors' analysis steps: Reference gene primer amplification gave nucleated cell count estimates. The protocol was immunoSEQ multiplex PCR, while the TCRdb copy is restricted to in-frame clones and leaves out a portion. Clone size and V and J calls were adopted from that table, with D and trimming inferred from the DNA. The profile covers about 210,000 clones, with 80% to 90% appearing a single time and around 10% taken by the ten largest. This entry comes from a study of blood T cell repertoires in COVID-19. The overall study: Donors in the United States, Italy and Spain gave samples during acute or convalescent COVID-19.

V was clipped by 4 bases and J by 5 bases, with 20 bases between them. CDR3 length: 16 residues. CDR1 and CDR2 from the germline V gene are SEHNR and FQNEAQ (reference sequence). The receptor was derived from a young man with acute COVID-19. Sequences were obtained from PBMCs or T cells enriched from blood (not recorded which). The V gene is TRBV7-9, the J gene TRBJ1-2, with D possibly being TRBD1 (6 bases). CDR3 in amino acids: CASSYAANRDEYGYTF. In nucleotides, the CDR3 is TGTGCCAGCAGCTACGCAGCTAACAGGGACGAGTATGGCTACACCTTC.